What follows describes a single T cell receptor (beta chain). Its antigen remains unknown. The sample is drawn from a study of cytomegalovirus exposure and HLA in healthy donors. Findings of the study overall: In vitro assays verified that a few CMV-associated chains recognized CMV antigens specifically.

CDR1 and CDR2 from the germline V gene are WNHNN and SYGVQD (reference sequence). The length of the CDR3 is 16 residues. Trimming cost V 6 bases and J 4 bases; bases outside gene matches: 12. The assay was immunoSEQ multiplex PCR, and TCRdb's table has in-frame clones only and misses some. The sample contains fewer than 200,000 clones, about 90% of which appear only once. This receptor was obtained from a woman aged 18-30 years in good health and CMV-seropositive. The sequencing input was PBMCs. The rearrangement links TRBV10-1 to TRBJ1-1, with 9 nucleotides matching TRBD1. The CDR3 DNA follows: TGCGCCAGCAGCCCCGGGGGACAGGGATTTGGCACTGAAGCTTTCTTT. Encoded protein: CASSPGGQGFGTEAFF.